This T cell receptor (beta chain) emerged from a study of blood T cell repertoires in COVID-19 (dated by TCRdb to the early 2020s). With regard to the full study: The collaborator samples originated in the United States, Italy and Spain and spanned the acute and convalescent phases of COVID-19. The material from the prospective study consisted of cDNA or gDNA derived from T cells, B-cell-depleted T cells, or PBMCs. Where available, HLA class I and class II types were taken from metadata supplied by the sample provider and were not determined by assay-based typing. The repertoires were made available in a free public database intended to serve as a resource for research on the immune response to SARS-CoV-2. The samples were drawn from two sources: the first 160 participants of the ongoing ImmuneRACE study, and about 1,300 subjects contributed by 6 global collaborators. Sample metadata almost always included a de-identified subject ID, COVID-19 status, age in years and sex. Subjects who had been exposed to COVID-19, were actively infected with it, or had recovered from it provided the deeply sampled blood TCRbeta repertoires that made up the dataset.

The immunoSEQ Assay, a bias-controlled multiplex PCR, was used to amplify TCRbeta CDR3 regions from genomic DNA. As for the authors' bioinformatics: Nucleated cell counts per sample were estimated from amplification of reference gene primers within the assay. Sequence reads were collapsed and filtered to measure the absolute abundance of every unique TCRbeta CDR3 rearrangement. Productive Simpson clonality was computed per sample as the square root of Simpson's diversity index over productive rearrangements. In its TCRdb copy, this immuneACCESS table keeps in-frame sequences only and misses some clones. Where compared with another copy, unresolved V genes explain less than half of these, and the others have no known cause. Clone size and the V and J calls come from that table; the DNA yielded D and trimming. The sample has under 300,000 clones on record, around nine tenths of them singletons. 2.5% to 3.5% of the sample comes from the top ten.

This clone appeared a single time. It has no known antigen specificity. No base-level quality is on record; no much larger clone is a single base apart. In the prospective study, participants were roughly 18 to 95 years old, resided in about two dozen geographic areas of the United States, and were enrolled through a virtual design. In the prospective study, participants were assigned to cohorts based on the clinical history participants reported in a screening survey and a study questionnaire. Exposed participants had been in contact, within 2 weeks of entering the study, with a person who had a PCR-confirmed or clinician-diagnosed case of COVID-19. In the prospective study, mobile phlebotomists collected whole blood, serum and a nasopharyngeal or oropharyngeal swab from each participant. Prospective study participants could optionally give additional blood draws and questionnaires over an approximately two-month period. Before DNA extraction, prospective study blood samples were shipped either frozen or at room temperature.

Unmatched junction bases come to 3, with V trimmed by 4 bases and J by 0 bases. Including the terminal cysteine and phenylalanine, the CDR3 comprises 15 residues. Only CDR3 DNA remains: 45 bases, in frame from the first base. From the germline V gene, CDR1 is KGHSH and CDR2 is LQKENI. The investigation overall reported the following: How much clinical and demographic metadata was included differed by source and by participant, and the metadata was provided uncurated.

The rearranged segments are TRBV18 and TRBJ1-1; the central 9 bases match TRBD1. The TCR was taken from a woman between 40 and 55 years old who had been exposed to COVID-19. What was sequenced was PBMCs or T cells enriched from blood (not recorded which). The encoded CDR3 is CASSQGQGMNTEAFF. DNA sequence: TGTGCCAGCTCACAAGGACAGGGGATGAACACTGAAGCTTTCTTT.